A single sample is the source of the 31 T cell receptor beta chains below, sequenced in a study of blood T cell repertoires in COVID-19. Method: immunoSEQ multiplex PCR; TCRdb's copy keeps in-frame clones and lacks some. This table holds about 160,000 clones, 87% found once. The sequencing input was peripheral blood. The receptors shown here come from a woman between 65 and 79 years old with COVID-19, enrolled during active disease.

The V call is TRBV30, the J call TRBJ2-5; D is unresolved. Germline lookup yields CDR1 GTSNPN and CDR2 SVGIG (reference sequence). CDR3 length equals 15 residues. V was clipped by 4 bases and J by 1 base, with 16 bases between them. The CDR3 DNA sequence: TGTGCCTGGACGCTACGAACCTCCTTCCAAGAGACCCAGTACTTC. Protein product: CAWTLRTSFQETQYF.

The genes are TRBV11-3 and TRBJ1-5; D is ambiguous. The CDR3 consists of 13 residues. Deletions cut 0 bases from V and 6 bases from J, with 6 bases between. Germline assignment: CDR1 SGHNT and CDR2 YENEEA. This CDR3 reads CASSLEASQPQHF. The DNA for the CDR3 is TGTGCCAGCAGCTTAGAGGCAAGTCAGCCCCAGCATTTT.

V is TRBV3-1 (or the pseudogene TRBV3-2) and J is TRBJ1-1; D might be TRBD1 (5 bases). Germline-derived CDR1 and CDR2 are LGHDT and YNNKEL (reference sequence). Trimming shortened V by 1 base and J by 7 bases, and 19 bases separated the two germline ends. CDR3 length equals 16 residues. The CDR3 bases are TGTGCCAGCAGCCAAGTTGACAATAAGGGGTGGATTGAAGCTTTCTTT. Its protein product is CASSQVDNKGWIEAFF.

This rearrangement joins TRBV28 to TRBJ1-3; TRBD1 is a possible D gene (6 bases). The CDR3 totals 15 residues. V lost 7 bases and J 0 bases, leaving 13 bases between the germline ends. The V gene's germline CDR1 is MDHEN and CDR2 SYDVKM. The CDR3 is CASKALDSSGNTIYF. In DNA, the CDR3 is TGTGCCAGCAAAGCTCTGGACAGCTCTGGAAACACCATATATTTT.

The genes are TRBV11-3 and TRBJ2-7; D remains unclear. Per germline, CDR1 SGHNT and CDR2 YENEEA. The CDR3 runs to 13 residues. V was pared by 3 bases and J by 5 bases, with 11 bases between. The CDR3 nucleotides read TGTGCCAGCAGCTTTGACTCCGACCACGAGCAGTACTTC. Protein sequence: CASSFDSDHEQYF.

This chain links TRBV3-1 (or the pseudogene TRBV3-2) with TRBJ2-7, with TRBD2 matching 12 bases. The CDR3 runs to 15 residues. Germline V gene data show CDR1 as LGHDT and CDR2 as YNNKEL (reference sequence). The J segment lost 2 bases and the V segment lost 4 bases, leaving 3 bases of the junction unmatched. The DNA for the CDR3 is TGTGCCAGCAGCCGCACTAGCGGGGGGACCTACGAGCAGTACTTC. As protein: CASSRTSGGTYEQYF.

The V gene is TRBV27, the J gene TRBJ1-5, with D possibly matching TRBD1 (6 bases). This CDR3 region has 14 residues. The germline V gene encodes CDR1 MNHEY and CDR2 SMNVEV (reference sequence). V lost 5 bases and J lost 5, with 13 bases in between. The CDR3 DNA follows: TGTGCCAGCAGTCTATACAGGGCGGATCAGCCCCAGCATTTT. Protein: CASSLYRADQPQHF.

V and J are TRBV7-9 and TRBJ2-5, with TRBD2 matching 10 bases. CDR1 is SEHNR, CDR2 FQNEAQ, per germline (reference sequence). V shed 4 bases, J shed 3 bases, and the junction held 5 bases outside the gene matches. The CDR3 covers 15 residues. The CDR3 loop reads CASSSITSGEETQYF. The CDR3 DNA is TGTGCCAGCAGCTCTATAACTAGCGGGGAAGAGACCCAGTACTTC.

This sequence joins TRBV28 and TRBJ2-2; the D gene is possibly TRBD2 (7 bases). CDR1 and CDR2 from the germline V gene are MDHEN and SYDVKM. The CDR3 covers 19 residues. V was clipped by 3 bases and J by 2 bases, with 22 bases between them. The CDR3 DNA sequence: TGTGCCAGCAGTTTCCGGCGGGGGCGACTAACTCTTAACACCGGGGAGCTGTTTTTT. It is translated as CASSFRRGRLTLNTGELFF.

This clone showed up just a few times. For the CDR3, the DNA is TGTGCCAGCAGTTTGAATAGGCAGGGTGAAGCTTTCTTT. Its protein product is CASSLNRQGEAFF. The chain carries TRBV12-3 or TRBV12-4 and TRBJ1-1, with TRBD1 as a possible D gene (5 bases). V lost 3 bases and J lost 7, with 12 bases in between. The CDR3 runs 13 residues.

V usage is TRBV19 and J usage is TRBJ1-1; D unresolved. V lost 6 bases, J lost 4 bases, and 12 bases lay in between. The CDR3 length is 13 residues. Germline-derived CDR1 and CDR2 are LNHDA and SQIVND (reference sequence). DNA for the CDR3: TGTGCCAGTAGAGAGGGAAGACCCACTGAAGCTTTCTTT. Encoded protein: CASREGRPTEAFF.

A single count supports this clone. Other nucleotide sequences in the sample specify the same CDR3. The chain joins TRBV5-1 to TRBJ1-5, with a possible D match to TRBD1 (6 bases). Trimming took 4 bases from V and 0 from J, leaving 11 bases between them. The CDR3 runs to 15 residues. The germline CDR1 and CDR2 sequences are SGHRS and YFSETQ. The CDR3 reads CASSPGTSSNQPQHF. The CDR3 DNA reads TGCGCCAGCAGCCCGGGGACAAGTAGCAATCAGCCCCAGCATTTT.

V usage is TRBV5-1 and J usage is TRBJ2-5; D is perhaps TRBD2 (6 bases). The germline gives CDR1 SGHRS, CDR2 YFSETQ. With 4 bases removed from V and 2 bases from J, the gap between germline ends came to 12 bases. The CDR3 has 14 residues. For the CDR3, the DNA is TGCGCCAGCAGCGAGGGACTGAAACAAGAGACCCAGTACTTC. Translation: CASSEGLKQETQYF.

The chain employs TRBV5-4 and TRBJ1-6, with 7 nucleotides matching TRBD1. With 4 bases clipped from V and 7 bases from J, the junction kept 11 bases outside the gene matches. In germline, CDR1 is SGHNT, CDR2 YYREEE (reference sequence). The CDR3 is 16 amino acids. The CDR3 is CASSPGPGTVNSPLHF. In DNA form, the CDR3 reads TGTGCCAGCAGCCCGGGGCCGGGGACAGTAAATTCACCCCTCCACTTT.

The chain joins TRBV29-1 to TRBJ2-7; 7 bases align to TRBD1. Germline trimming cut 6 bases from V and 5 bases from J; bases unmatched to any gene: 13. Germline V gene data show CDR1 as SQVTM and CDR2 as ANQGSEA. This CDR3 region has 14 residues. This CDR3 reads CSVTTTGKHHEQYF. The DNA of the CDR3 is TGCAGCGTAACTACGACAGGGAAACACCACGAGCAGTACTTC.

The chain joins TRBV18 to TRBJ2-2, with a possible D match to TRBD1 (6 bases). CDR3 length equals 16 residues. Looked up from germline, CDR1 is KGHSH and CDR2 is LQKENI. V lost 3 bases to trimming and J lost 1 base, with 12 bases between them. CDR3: CASSPPGTMNTGELFF. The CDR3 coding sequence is TGTGCCAGCTCACCCCCCGGGACAATGAACACCGGGGAGCTGTTTTTT.

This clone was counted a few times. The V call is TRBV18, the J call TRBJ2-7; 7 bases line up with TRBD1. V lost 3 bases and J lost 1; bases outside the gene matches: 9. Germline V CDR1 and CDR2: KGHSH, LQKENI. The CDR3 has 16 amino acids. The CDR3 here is CASSPILGTDSYEQYF. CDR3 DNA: TGTGCCAGCTCACCCATCTTAGGGACAGATTCCTACGAGCAGTACTTC.

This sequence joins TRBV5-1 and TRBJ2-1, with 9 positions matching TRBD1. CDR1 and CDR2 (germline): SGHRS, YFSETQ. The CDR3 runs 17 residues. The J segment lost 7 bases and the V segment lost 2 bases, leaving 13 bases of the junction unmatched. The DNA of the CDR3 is TGCGCCAGCAGCTTCTTAGGACAGGGGAGTATGCGTAATGAGCAGTTCTTC. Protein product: CASSFLGQGSMRNEQFF.

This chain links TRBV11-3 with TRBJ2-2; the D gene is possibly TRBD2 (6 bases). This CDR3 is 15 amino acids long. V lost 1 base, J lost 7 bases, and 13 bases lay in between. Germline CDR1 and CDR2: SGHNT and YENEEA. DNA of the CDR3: TGTGCCAGCAGCTTAGTACTCGGGGGTGGCGGGGAGCTGTTTTTT. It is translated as CASSLVLGGGGELFF.

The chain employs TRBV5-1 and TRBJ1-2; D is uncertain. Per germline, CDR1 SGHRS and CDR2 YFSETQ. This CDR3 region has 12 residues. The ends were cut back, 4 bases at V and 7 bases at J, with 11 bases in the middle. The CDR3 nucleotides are TGCGCCAGCAGCACCTCGAGCGGTGGCTACACCTTC. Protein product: CASSTSSGGYTF. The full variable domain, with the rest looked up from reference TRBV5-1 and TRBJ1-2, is KAGVTQTPRYLIKTRGQQVTLSCSPISGHRSVSWYQQTPGQGLQFLFEYFSETQRNKGNFPGRFSGRQFSNSRSEMNVSTLELGDSALYLCASSTSSGGYTFGSGTRLTVV.

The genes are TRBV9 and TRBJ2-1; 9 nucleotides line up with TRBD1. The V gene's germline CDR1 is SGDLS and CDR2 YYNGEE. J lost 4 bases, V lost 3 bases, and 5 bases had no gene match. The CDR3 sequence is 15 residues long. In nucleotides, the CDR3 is TGTGCCAGCAGCGCGGAGACAGGGGGTTACAATGAGCAGTTCTTC. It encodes CASSAETGGYNEQFF.

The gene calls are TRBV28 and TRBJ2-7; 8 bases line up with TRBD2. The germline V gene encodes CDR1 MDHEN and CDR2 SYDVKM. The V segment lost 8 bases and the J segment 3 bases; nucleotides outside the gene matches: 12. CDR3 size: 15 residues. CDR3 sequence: CASPPSGGKGYEQYF. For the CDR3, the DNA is TGTGCCAGCCCTCCTTCGGGGGGGAAGGGCTACGAGCAGTACTTC.

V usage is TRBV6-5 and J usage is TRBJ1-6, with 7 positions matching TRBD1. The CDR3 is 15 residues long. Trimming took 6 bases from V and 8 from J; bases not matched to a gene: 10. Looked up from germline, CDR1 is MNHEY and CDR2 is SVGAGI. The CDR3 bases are TGTGCCAGCAGGCGACAGGGAACGGCGGATTCACCCCTCCACTTT. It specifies CASRRQGTADSPLHF.

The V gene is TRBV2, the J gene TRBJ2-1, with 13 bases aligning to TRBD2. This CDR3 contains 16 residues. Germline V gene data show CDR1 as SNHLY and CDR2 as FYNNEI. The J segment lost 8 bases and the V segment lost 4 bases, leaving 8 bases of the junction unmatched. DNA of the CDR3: TGTGCCAGCAGTGTGGAAGGGACTAGCGGGGTGGATGAGCAGTTCTTC. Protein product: CASSVEGTSGVDEQFF.

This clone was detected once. CDR3 amino acids: CASSQDFREKQYF. DNA for the CDR3: TGTGCCAGCAGCCAAGATTTCAGGGAAAAGCAGTACTTC. The chain links TRBV14 to TRBJ2-7; a weak D match, TRBD1 (5 bases). This CDR3 comprises 13 residues. V lost 0 bases, J lost 8 bases, and 11 bases lay in between. Germline V gene sequence: CDR1 SGHDN, CDR2 FVKESK.

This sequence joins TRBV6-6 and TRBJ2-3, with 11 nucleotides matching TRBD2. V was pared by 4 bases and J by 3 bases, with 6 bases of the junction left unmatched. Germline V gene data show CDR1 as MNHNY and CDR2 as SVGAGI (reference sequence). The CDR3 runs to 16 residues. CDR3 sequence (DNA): TGTGCCAGCAGTTCAGTGCTAGCGGGGGGTACAGATACGCAGTATTTT. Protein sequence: CASSSVLAGGTDTQYF.

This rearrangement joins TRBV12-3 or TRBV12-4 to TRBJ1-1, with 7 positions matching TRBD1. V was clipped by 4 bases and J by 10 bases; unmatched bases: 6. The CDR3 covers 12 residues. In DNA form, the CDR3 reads TGTGCCAGCAGTTCGACAGGGTTCGGAGCTTTCTTT. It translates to CASSSTGFGAFF.

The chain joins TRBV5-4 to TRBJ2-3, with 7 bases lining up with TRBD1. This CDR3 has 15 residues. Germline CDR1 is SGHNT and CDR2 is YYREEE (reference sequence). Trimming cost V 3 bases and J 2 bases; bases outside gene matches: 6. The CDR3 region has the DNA TGTGCCAGCAGCTGGACCGGGACAGACACAGATACGCAGTATTTT. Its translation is CASSWTGTDTDTQYF.

The CDR3 nucleotides read TGTGCCAGCAGCTTAAGGATGGGAGGGACCTCTGAAGCTTTCTTT. This encodes CASSLRMGGTSEAFF. This chain links TRBV7-3 with TRBJ1-1; perhaps TRBD1 as D (5 bases). V lost 1 base and J 6 bases, leaving 15 bases between the germline ends. Germline V gene data show CDR1 as SGHTA and CDR2 as FQGTGA. The CDR3 contains 15 residues.

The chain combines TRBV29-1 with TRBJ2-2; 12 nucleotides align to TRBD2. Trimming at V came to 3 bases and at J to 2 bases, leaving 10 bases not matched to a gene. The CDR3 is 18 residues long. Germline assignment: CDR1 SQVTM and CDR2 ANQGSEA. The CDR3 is CSVDYPSGGDRNTGELFF. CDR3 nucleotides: TGCAGCGTTGATTACCCTAGCGGGGGGGACCGAAACACCGGGGAGCTGTTTTTT.

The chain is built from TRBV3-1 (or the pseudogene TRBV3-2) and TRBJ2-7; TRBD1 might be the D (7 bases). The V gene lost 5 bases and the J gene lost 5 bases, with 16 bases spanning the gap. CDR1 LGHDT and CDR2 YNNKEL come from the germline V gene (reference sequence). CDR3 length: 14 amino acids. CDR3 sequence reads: CASSAIQGGHEQYF. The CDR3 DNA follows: TGTGCCAGCAGCGCAATTCAGGGGGGACACGAGCAGTACTTC.